A selection of T cell receptor beta chains follows, all from one sample in a study of cytomegalovirus exposure and HLA in healthy donors. TCRdb's table, derived via immunoSEQ multiplex PCR, lists solely in-frame clones and lacks some. The sample lists about 160,000 clones; about 84% were seen once. The sample was PBMCs. The origin of the receptors is a man aged 45-60 years in good health and CMV-seropositive. CDR3s include the opening cysteine and the closing phenylalanine or tryptophan. The D gene is left open where the match is weak. Not every row has a clone size; where given, it reads once, few, many or a size class.

16,TRBD1,TRBV19,TRBJ1-4,-,TGTGCCAGTATGCCCTGGACAGGGGCGAGTAATGAAAAACTGTTTTTT,CASMPWTGASNEKLFF
13,-,TRBV6-6,TRBJ1-1,-,TGTGCCAGCAGTGGACATTTGAACACTGAAGCTTTCTTT,CASSGHLNTEAFF
16,-,TRBV4-1,TRBJ1-5,-,TGCGCCAGCAGCCCCAAAGAAGGGGCAGTAAATCAGCCCCAGCATTTT,CASSPKEGAVNQPQHF
15,TRBD1,TRBV2,TRBJ1-2,-,TGTGCCAGCAGGGCCGGACAGGGGCCAGTCTATGGCTACACCTTC,CASRAGQGPVYGYTF
15,TRBD1,TRBV5-1,TRBJ1-4,-,TGCGCCAGCAGCTTTCGACAGGGGGAGCGGGAAAAACTGTTTTTT,CASSFRQGEREKLFF
13,TRBD1,TRBV7-2,TRBJ1-1,-,TGTGCCAGCATCCGAGGGGGCGTCACTGAAGCTTTCTTT,CASIRGGVTEAFF
13,-,TRBV29-1,TRBJ1-5,-,TGCAGCGTTCTGGAGAGTAGCAATCAGCCCCAGCATTTT,CSVLESSNQPQHF
15,-,TRBV15,TRBJ1-1,-,TGTGCCACCAGCAGAGATGGCGCCCCGGGCACTGAAGCTTTCTTT,CATSRDGAPGTEAFF
17,TRBD1,TRBV4-1,TRBJ1-1,few,TGCGCCAGCAGCCAAGGGCGGGACAGGGTGGGGGACACTGAAGCTTTCTTT,CASSQGRDRVGDTEAFF
14,-,TRBV10-2,TRBJ2-5,-,TGCGCCAGCAGTGAGTCGGGGGGTTCGGGGACCCAGTACTTC,CASSESGGSGTQYF
17,TRBD2,TRBV5-1,TRBJ2-3,-,TGCGCCAGCAGCTTGTTGATGGCTAGCGGGGGCACAGATACGCAGTATTTT,CASSLLMASGGTDTQYF
15,-,TRBV6-5,TRBJ1-2,few,TGTGCCAGCAGTTACGATGGCAGGGTGGGCTATGGCTACACCTTC,CASSYDGRVGYGYTF
14,TRBD2,TRBV30,TRBJ2-7,-,TGTGCCTGGAGTGTAACCCCGGGGGGGCCCCCTAAGTACTTC,CAWSVTPGGPPKYF
15,TRBD2,TRBV18,TRBJ2-7,few,TGTGCCAGCTCAACCCGACTAGCGGGATCCCACGAGCAGTACTTC,CASSTRLAGSHEQYF
16,TRBD1,TRBV28,TRBJ1-4,few,TGTGCCAGCAGTTCAACACAGGGGGCGCTTTGGGCCCCACTGTTTTTT,CASSSTQGALWAPLFF
16,TRBD2,TRBV6-4,TRBJ2-3,-,TGTGCCAGCAGTGACTCGAGGGCGGGGGGGCCAGATACGCAGTATTTT,CASSDSRAGGPDTQYF
15,TRBD2,TRBV9,TRBJ2-7,-,TGTGCCAGCAGCGTAGGTAGCGGGGGATACTACGAGCAGTACTTC,CASSVGSGGYYEQYF
15,-,TRBV5-5,TRBJ1-2,-,TGTGCCAGCAGCTCCGCTGGCGGGTATAACTATGGCTACACCTTC,CASSSAGGYNYGYTF
17,-,TRBV12-2,TRBJ2-7,-,TGTGCAAGTCGCTTCGGGAGTGGAGGGGACTTGGCCTACGAGCAGTACTTC,CASRFGSGGDLAYEQYF
13,TRBD1,TRBV6-4,TRBJ1-1,-,TGTGCCAGCAGTGAAGAGACAGGGCTCGTGACTTTCTTT,CASSEETGLVTFF
12,TRBD1,TRBV7-6,TRBJ1-5,-,TGTGCCAGCGGGACAGATAATCAGCCCCAGCATTTT,CASGTDNQPQHF
14,TRBD2,TRBV9,TRBJ2-3,-,TGTGCCAGCAATGGCCTAGCGGGAGTTGGTACGCAGTATTTT,CASNGLAGVGTQYF
13,-,TRBV18,TRBJ2-7,-,TGTGCCAGCTCATCCGGGACAAAGGACGAGCAGTACTTC,CASSSGTKDEQYF
15,TRBD2,TRBV5-6,TRBJ2-1,-,TGTGCCAGCAGCCAAAGCGGGGGCCCCCCTAATGAGCAGTTCTTC,CASSQSGGPPNEQFF
15,TRBD2,TRBV19,TRBJ2-5,-,TGTGCCAGTAGACCCGAAGCGGGAGGATTTGAGACCCAGTACTTC,CASRPEAGGFETQYF
15,-,TRBV9,TRBJ2-5,-,TGTGCCAGCAGCACCCGTCGGGGGGCGCGTGAGACCCAGTACTTC,CASSTRRGARETQYF
15,TRBD1,TRBV7-9,TRBJ2-3,-,TGTGCCAGCAGCCAACGACAGGGGGCTCCAGATACGCAGTATTTT,CASSQRQGAPDTQYF
13,-,TRBV11-2,TRBJ1-1,-,TGTGCCAGCAGCTTGAGGGTGAACACTGAAGCTTTCTTT,CASSLRVNTEAFF
15,TRBD1,TRBV5-6,TRBJ1-2,few,TGTGCCAGCAGCTCCACCCGACAGGGGTATTATGGCTACACCTTC,CASSSTRQGYYGYTF
15,TRBD1,TRBV7-9,TRBJ1-3,-,TGTGCCAGCAGCCCAGGACAGGCTGCGGGAAACACCATATATTTT,CASSPGQAAGNTIYF
14,TRBD2,TRBV7-2,TRBJ2-7,-,TGTGCCAGCAGCTTTGGCGGGAGATCCTACGAGCAGTACTTC,CASSFGGRSYEQYF
15,-,TRBV10-3,TRBJ1-2,-,TGTGCCATCAGCCCAACTGCCGACACGCCCTATGGCTACACCTTC,CAISPTADTPYGYTF